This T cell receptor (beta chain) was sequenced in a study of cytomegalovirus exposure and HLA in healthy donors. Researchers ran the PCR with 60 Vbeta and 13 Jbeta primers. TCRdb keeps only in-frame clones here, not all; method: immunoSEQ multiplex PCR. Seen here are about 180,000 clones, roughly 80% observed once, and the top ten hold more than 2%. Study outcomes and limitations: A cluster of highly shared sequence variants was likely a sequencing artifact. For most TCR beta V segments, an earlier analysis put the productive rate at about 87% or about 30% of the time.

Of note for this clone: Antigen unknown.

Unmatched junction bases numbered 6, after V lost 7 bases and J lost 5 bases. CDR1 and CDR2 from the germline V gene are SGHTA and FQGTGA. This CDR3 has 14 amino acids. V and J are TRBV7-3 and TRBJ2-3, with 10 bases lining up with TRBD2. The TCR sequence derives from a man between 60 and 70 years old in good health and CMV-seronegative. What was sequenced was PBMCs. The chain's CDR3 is CASKLAGWGDTQYF. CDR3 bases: TGTGCCAGCAAACTAGCGGGATGGGGAGATACGCAGTATTTT.